A selection of T cell receptor beta chains follows, all from one sample in a study of T-cell memory formation after mild COVID-19. TCRdb called the 5' RACE reads again in MiXCR, with one record for every CDR3 protein. The sample holds about 560,000 distinct CDR3 sequences, less than 25% seen once. Sequences were obtained from PBMCs or a T cell subset sorted from them (not recorded which). Source of these receptors: an adult woman who had mild COVID-19 (a few samples of this study predate the infection). Cell type and time point are not known. Each CDR3 is given with its conserved first and last residue. Fields, in order: CDR3 DNA, CDR3 protein, J gene, clone size, V gene, D gene. The D gene is left open where the match is weak. A clone size is listed for some rows: how often the clone was seen (once, few, many), or a class if it is expanded.

CDR3nt: TGTGCCAGCAGCTTAGACGGGAATAGGGAGCAGTACTTC
CDR3aa: CASSLDGNREQYF
j_gene: TRBJ2-7
abundance: many
v_gene: TRBV7-2
d_gene: -

CDR3nt: TGTGCCAGCAGCCCCAGCTCTTCTTCTGGGACTCCCCAAGAGACCCAGTACTTC
CDR3aa: CASSPSSSSGTPQETQYF
j_gene: TRBJ2-5
abundance: -
v_gene: TRBV12-3/TRBV12-4
d_gene: -

CDR3nt: TGTGCCAGCAGCTTAGCGCTGGGACTAGCGGGTAGCTCCTACGAGCAGTACTTC
CDR3aa: CASSLALGLAGSSYEQYF
j_gene: TRBJ2-7
abundance: few
v_gene: TRBV7-2
d_gene: TRBD2

CDR3nt: TGTGCCACCAGTGACCCGGGACAGTTCCAAGAGACCCAGTACTTC
CDR3aa: CATSDPGQFQETQYF
j_gene: TRBJ2-5
abundance: -
v_gene: TRBV24-1
d_gene: TRBD1

CDR3nt: TGTGCCACCAGTGACCCCGACGGTGGCTATGGCTACACCTTC
CDR3aa: CATSDPDGGYGYTF
j_gene: TRBJ1-2
abundance: -
v_gene: TRBV24-1
d_gene: -

CDR3nt: TGTGCCAGCAGCCCCCAGGCGGCAACTAGCACAGATACGCAGTATTTT
CDR3aa: CASSPQAATSTDTQYF
j_gene: TRBJ2-3
abundance: few
v_gene: TRBV7-6
d_gene: -

CDR3nt: TGCAGTGCTAGACTGCAGGAAGGCCATGGCTACACCTTC
CDR3aa: CSARLQEGHGYTF
j_gene: TRBJ1-2
abundance: few
v_gene: TRBV20-1
d_gene: -

CDR3nt: TGTGCCAGCAGCGAGCCCCGGGAGGCCGGGAGAAACACTGAAGCTTTCTTT
CDR3aa: CASSEPREAGRNTEAFF
j_gene: TRBJ1-1
abundance: few
v_gene: TRBV9
d_gene: -

CDR3nt: TGTGCCAGCAGCCATGGGTACAGGCAAGAGACCCAGTACTTC
CDR3aa: CASSHGYRQETQYF
j_gene: TRBJ2-5
abundance: -
v_gene: TRBV11-2
d_gene: -

CDR3nt: TGCAGTGCTAGTCTCGACAGTCTAGGGGCTGAAGCTTTCTTT
CDR3aa: CSASLDSLGAEAFF
j_gene: TRBJ1-1
abundance: few
v_gene: TRBV20-1
d_gene: -

CDR3nt: TGTGCCAGCAGCCTTATGCGGACTAGCAAAGAGACCCAGTACTTC
CDR3aa: CASSLMRTSKETQYF
j_gene: TRBJ2-5
abundance: -
v_gene: TRBV7-8
d_gene: TRBD2

CDR3nt: TGTGCCAGCAGCTGGAGGACTAGCGGGGGGGATACGCAGTATTTT
CDR3aa: CASSWRTSGGDTQYF
j_gene: TRBJ2-3
abundance: many
v_gene: TRBV11-2
d_gene: TRBD2

CDR3nt: TGTGCCAGCTCTCCCGGGACACTCTACGAGCAGTACTTC
CDR3aa: CASSPGTLYEQYF
j_gene: TRBJ2-7
abundance: many
v_gene: TRBV18
d_gene: -

CDR3nt: TGTGCCAGCAGCTACGCTGCGTGGAATGGCTACACCTTC
CDR3aa: CASSYAAWNGYTF
j_gene: TRBJ1-2
abundance: few
v_gene: TRBV6-2/TRBV6-3
d_gene: -

CDR3nt: TGCAGCGTTGATCTAGCGGGGTACAATGAGCAGTTCTTC
CDR3aa: CSVDLAGYNEQFF
j_gene: TRBJ2-1
abundance: -
v_gene: TRBV29-1
d_gene: TRBD2

CDR3nt: TGCGCCAGCAGCCAAGTCGGGCCCCCGCTCTCGGCAGATACGCAGTATTTT
CDR3aa: CASSQVGPPLSADTQYF
j_gene: TRBJ2-3
abundance: -
v_gene: TRBV4-1
d_gene: -

CDR3nt: TGCGCCAGCAGCGAGAGCCTAGCGGACCTGGAGGGAGAGACCCAGTACTTC
CDR3aa: CASSESLADLEGETQYF
j_gene: TRBJ2-5
abundance: few
v_gene: TRBV4-3
d_gene: TRBD2

CDR3nt: TGTGCCAGCAGCCGGACAGGGGGCACCTATGGCTACACCTTC
CDR3aa: CASSRTGGTYGYTF
j_gene: TRBJ1-2
abundance: -
v_gene: TRBV7-9
d_gene: TRBD1

CDR3nt: TGTGCCTGGCGGTCCGGGGAGAACACTGAAGCTTTCTTT
CDR3aa: CAWRSGENTEAFF
j_gene: TRBJ1-1
abundance: -
v_gene: TRBV30
d_gene: -

CDR3nt: TGTGCCTGGGCTCAGCACACCGGGGAGCTGTTTTTT
CDR3aa: CAWAQHTGELFF
j_gene: TRBJ2-2
abundance: few
v_gene: TRBV30
d_gene: -

CDR3nt: TGTGCTAGTGGCCCCGTCGGGCATGGCTACACCTTC
CDR3aa: CASGPVGHGYTF
j_gene: TRBJ1-2
abundance: few
v_gene: TRBV12-5
d_gene: -